These T cell receptor beta chains were read from a single sample in a study of T-cell reconstitution after alpha-beta-depleted transplantation in children. Via MiXCR, TCRdb re-called the PCR reads, giving one row per CDR3 protein. The table records approximately 800,000 distinct CDR3 sequences, approximately 15% of them present only once. The sequencing here drew on PBMCs, mostly from graft donor cells, taken 360 days after TCRalphabeta/CD19-depleted stem cell transplant. Receptors originate from a male patient younger than 18 who had a stem cell transplant for acute lymphoblastic leukemia, so the T cells may come from the graft donor. Both conserved end residues are part of each CDR3. A D gene is named only where the DNA matches it firmly. Where a row states a size, it is once, few, many or the class of an expanded clone; other rows omit it.

clone size: NA; J gene: TRBJ2-5; D gene: NA; V gene: TRBV7-4; CDR3 protein: CASSFPRRREQGETQYF; CDR3 DNA: TGTGCCAGCAGCTTTCCCCGGCGCCGGGAGCAGGGAGAGACCCAGTACTTC
clone size: NA; J gene: TRBJ1-4; D gene: NA; V gene: TRBV29-1; CDR3 protein: CSVGRDVPTNEKLFF; CDR3 DNA: TGCAGCGTAGGAAGGGATGTGCCAACTAATGAAAAACTGTTTTTT
clone size: few; J gene: TRBJ2-1; D gene: NA; V gene: TRBV5-1; CDR3 protein: CASRRQSEVSLNEQFF; CDR3 DNA: TGCGCCAGCAGACGCCAATCAGAAGTCTCTTTAAATGAGCAGTTCTTC
clone size: few; J gene: TRBJ1-1; D gene: NA; V gene: TRBV7-9; CDR3 protein: CASSSTRTRVGTEAFF; CDR3 DNA: TGTGCCAGCAGCTCGACACGGACGAGGGTTGGCACTGAAGCTTTCTTT
clone size: few; J gene: TRBJ2-1; D gene: NA; V gene: TRBV4-2; CDR3 protein: CASSQAKLGRTNEQFF; CDR3 DNA: TGTGCCAGCAGCCAAGCCAAACTAGGGAGGACCAATGAGCAGTTCTTC
clone size: NA; J gene: TRBJ2-3; D gene: NA; V gene: TRBV18; CDR3 protein: CASSPPRSTDTQYF; CDR3 DNA: TGTGCCAGCTCACCACCTCGTTCCACAGATACGCAGTATTTT
clone size: NA; J gene: TRBJ2-1; D gene: TRBD1; V gene: TRBV7-9; CDR3 protein: CASSRTGATTYNEQFF; CDR3 DNA: TGTGCCAGCAGCAGGACAGGGGCGACTACCTACAATGAGCAGTTCTTC
clone size: NA; J gene: TRBJ1-5; D gene: NA; V gene: TRBV9; CDR3 protein: CASSPPGKDQPQHF; CDR3 DNA: TGTGCCAGCAGCCCGCCGGGAAAGGATCAGCCCCAGCATTTT
clone size: NA; J gene: TRBJ2-3; D gene: NA; V gene: TRBV2; CDR3 protein: CASSGHGTIGADTQYF; CDR3 DNA: TGTGCCAGCAGTGGGCACGGGACGATCGGGGCAGATACGCAGTATTTT
clone size: few; J gene: TRBJ2-1; D gene: NA; V gene: TRBV25-1; CDR3 protein: CASSESLGRTSYNEQFF; CDR3 DNA: TGTGCCAGCAGTGAATCCTTGGGCAGAACCTCCTACAATGAGCAGTTCTTC
clone size: many; J gene: TRBJ2-3; D gene: TRBD2; V gene: TRBV5-1; CDR3 protein: CASSHGLAGGPQDTQYF; CDR3 DNA: TGCGCCAGCAGCCATGGACTAGCGGGAGGCCCACAAGATACGCAGTATTTT
clone size: many; J gene: TRBJ2-2; D gene: NA; V gene: TRBV5-1; CDR3 protein: CASSLVVNTGELFF; CDR3 DNA: TGCGCCAGCAGCTTGGTGGTGAACACCGGGGAGCTGTTTTTT
clone size: NA; J gene: TRBJ2-2; D gene: TRBD2; V gene: TRBV6-1; CDR3 protein: CASSPVAGETGELFF; CDR3 DNA: TGTGCCAGCAGTCCCGTAGCGGGAGAGACCGGGGAGCTGTTTTTT
clone size: few; J gene: TRBJ1-1; D gene: NA; V gene: TRBV14; CDR3 protein: CASSQDQLGNTEAFF; CDR3 DNA: TGTGCCAGCAGCCAAGATCAGTTGGGGAACACTGAAGCTTTCTTT
clone size: few; J gene: TRBJ2-5; D gene: NA; V gene: TRBV3-1; CDR3 protein: CASSNSVGTETQYF; CDR3 DNA: TGTGCCAGCAGCAATTCGGTAGGGACTGAGACCCAGTACTTC
clone size: few; J gene: TRBJ1-2; D gene: TRBD1; V gene: TRBV5-1; CDR3 protein: CASSLDGQGHIGYTF; CDR3 DNA: TGCGCCAGCAGCTTGGATGGACAGGGACATATAGGCTACACCTTC
clone size: few; J gene: TRBJ1-2; D gene: NA; V gene: TRBV11-2; CDR3 protein: CASSFQGRMGYGYTF; CDR3 DNA: TGTGCCAGCAGCTTTCAGGGCAGGATGGGCTATGGCTACACCTTC
clone size: NA; J gene: TRBJ2-3; D gene: NA; V gene: TRBV7-4; CDR3 protein: CASSLVRGGNIRNSTDTQYF; CDR3 DNA: TGTGCCAGCAGCTTAGTAAGGGGAGGCAACATAAGAAATAGCACAGATACGCAGTATTTT
clone size: many; J gene: TRBJ2-1; D gene: TRBD1; V gene: TRBV29-1; CDR3 protein: CSVVTGTGPVNEQFF; CDR3 DNA: TGCAGCGTTGTGACAGGGACAGGGCCGGTCAATGAGCAGTTCTTC
clone size: NA; J gene: TRBJ2-7; D gene: NA; V gene: TRBV12-3/TRBV12-4; CDR3 protein: CASSDRRRPSYEQYF; CDR3 DNA: TGTGCCAGCAGTGACCGTAGGCGACCCTCCTACGAGCAGTACTTC
clone size: many; J gene: TRBJ1-1; D gene: NA; V gene: TRBV4-2; CDR3 protein: CASSQVKDGDTEAFF; CDR3 DNA: TGTGCCAGCAGCCAAGTAAAGGACGGGGACACTGAAGCTTTCTTT
clone size: NA; J gene: TRBJ2-5; D gene: NA; V gene: TRBV25-1; CDR3 protein: CASRPPMALGQETQYF; CDR3 DNA: TGTGCCAGCAGACCACCGATGGCTTTGGGCCAAGAGACCCAGTACTTC
clone size: few; J gene: TRBJ1-1; D gene: NA; V gene: TRBV4-1; CDR3 protein: CASSQGPARAYTEAFF; CDR3 DNA: TGCGCCAGCAGCCAAGGCCCGGCCAGAGCCTACACTGAAGCTTTCTTT
clone size: many; J gene: TRBJ1-1; D gene: NA; V gene: TRBV7-9; CDR3 protein: CASSTGNSMNTEAFF; CDR3 DNA: TGTGCCAGCAGCACGGGGAATTCCATGAACACTGAAGCTTTCTTT
clone size: few; J gene: TRBJ2-7; D gene: TRBD2; V gene: TRBV5-6; CDR3 protein: CASSFTPGRVYEQYF; CDR3 DNA: TGTGCCAGCAGCTTTACGCCCGGGAGGGTCTACGAGCAGTACTTC
clone size: few; J gene: TRBJ2-1; D gene: TRBD2; V gene: TRBV11-2; CDR3 protein: CASSLASGITEQFF; CDR3 DNA: TGTGCCAGCAGCTTGGCTAGCGGGATAACGGAGCAGTTCTTC
clone size: NA; J gene: TRBJ2-3; D gene: TRBD2; V gene: TRBV4-1; CDR3 protein: CASSPKKTSGSTDTQYF; CDR3 DNA: TGCGCCAGCAGTCCGAAGAAGACTAGCGGGAGCACAGATACGCAGTATTTT
clone size: few; J gene: TRBJ2-5; D gene: TRBD2; V gene: TRBV12-3/TRBV12-4; CDR3 protein: CASSGSGSSETQYF; CDR3 DNA: TGTGCCAGCAGTGGAAGCGGGAGTAGCGAGACCCAGTACTTC
clone size: many; J gene: TRBJ2-1; D gene: NA; V gene: TRBV12-3/TRBV12-4; CDR3 protein: CASSFYGSYNEQFF; CDR3 DNA: TGTGCCAGCAGTTTCTACGGATCCTACAATGAGCAGTTCTTC
clone size: few; J gene: TRBJ1-1; D gene: NA; V gene: TRBV5-1; CDR3 protein: CASSFEETPVAFF; CDR3 DNA: TGCGCCAGCAGCTTCGAGGAGACTCCGGTCGCTTTCTTT
clone size: many; J gene: TRBJ1-5; D gene: TRBD1; V gene: TRBV24-1; CDR3 protein: CATGGEGNQPQHF; CDR3 DNA: TGTGCCACAGGGGGCGAAGGGAATCAGCCCCAGCATTTT
clone size: few; J gene: TRBJ2-7; D gene: NA; V gene: TRBV5-1; CDR3 protein: CASRYGASLSYEQYF; CDR3 DNA: TGCGCCAGCAGGTACGGGGCTAGCCTCTCCTACGAGCAGTACTTC
clone size: NA; J gene: TRBJ2-3; D gene: NA; V gene: TRBV24-1; CDR3 protein: CATSDLREGADTQYF; CDR3 DNA: TGTGCCACCAGTGATTTGAGGGAAGGGGCAGATACGCAGTATTTT
clone size: few; J gene: TRBJ2-6; D gene: NA; V gene: TRBV7-3; CDR3 protein: CASSLRRVGGDPSRDSGANVLTF; CDR3 DNA: TGTGCCAGCAGCTTAAGAAGAGTCGGGGGTGACCCTTCCCGAGACTCTGGGGCCAACGTCCTGACTTTC